One sample yielded the 4 T cell receptor beta chains listed below, sequenced in a study of T cells in Graves' hyperthyroidism and ophthalmopathy. The CDR3 regions of TCR beta were amplified from RNA transcripts. In the first-round RT-PCR of the TCR CDR3, the HTBI primer set was used. TCRdb reanalysed the multiplex PCR reads using MiXCR and keeps one entry per CDR3 protein. The sample records approximately 610,000 distinct CDR3 sequences, over 15% being singletons. Sequencing input: blood. These TCRs come from a young woman with Graves' hyperthyroidism.

This clonotype was found many times. For the CDR3, the DNA is TGTGCCAGCAGCTTAGCGGGGGGCGGACAGCAGTTCTTC. This gives the protein CASSLAGGGQQFF. The chain links TRBV7-6 to TRBJ2-1, with D possibly called TRBD1 or TRBD2 (6 bases each). V was trimmed by 0 bases and J by 11 bases, leaving 11 bases between them. From germline, CDR1 is SGHVS and CDR2 FNYEAQ. The CDR3 covers 13 residues.

The chain joins TRBV5-4 to TRBJ2-1, with TRBD1 matching over 8 bases. The germline V gene encodes CDR1 SGHNT and CDR2 YYREEE (reference sequence). With V trimmed by 4 bases and J by 7 bases, 7 bases remained unmatched. The CDR3 covers 14 residues. The CDR3 coding sequence is TGTGCCAGCAGCAGGACAGGGTACGGGAATGAGCAGTTCTTC. Its translation: CASSRTGYGNEQFF.

This clonotype was seen a handful of times. The chain has TRBV25-1 and TRBJ2-1; maybe TRBD1 (6 bases). Looked up from germline, CDR1 is MGHDK and CDR2 is SYGVNS. V lost 6 bases and J lost 5, with 11 bases in between. The length of the CDR3 is 13 residues. In nucleotides, the CDR3 is TGTGCCAGCAGGGACAGTCCTAACAATGAGCAGTTCTTC. Translation: CASRDSPNNEQFF.

This clonotype was found many times. V usage is TRBV7-8 and J usage is TRBJ2-3; D is perhaps TRBD2 (5 bases). The V end lost 5 bases, the J end lost 1 base, and 13 bases lay between the germline ends. Germline CDR1 is SGHVS and CDR2 is FQNEAQ. There are 15 residues in the CDR3. CDR3 sequence: CASSLRTQGTDTQYF. The CDR3 nucleotides are TGTGCCAGCAGCCTAAGGACTCAAGGCACAGATACGCAGTATTTT.